Listed below are T cell receptor beta chains from one sample, sequenced in a study of blood T cell repertoires in COVID-19. Profiling relied on immunoSEQ multiplex PCR, and the TCRdb table lists in-frame clones only, not all of them. The sample includes 300,000 to 350,000 clones, 80% to 90% of them seen just once. The sample consisted of PBMCs or T cells enriched from blood (not recorded which). All receptors come from a woman in her thirties or forties with acute COVID-19. CDR3s include the opening cysteine and the closing phenylalanine or tryptophan. A D gene is named only where the DNA matches it firmly.

>.|TRBJ1-1|TRBV5-1
CASSDRNTEAFF
TGCGCCAGCAGCGACAGAAACACTGAAGCTTTCTTT
>TRBD1|TRBJ1-2|TRBV11-2
CASSLTTGTGSYGYTF
TGTGCCAGCAGCTTAACCACCGGGACAGGCTCCTATGGCTACACCTTC
>.|TRBJ1-6|TRBV28
CASSLSGGSTYNSPLHF
TGTGCCAGCAGTTTATCGGGAGGGTCTACCTATAATTCACCCCTCCACTTT
>TRBD2|TRBJ2-1|TRBV3-1/TRBV3-2
CASISRTSGFYNEQFF
TGTGCCAGCATCAGTCGGACTAGCGGGTTTTACAATGAGCAGTTCTTC
>.|TRBJ2-6|TRBV5-4
CASSPGQLQSLGPNVLTF
TGTGCCAGCAGCCCCGGACAGCTACAATCTCTGGGTCCCAACGTCCTGACTTTC
>.|TRBJ2-2|TRBV4-2
CASSQGVWERETGELFF
TGTGCCAGCAGCCAAGGCGTATGGGAGCGTGAGACCGGGGAGCTGTTTTTT
>TRBD1|TRBJ1-6|TRBV18
CASSPGGNQYNSPLHF
TGTGCCAGCTCCCCAGGGGGGAACCAGTATAATTCACCCCTCCACTTT
>.|TRBJ2-2|TRBV28
CASSPGARPTGELFF
TGTGCCAGCAGCCCTGGAGCTAGACCAACCGGGGAGCTGTTTTTT
>TRBD1|TRBJ2-1|TRBV7-7
CASSPGTGRNNEQFF
TGTGCCAGCAGCCCCGGGACAGGGCGTAACAATGAGCAGTTCTTC
>.|TRBJ2-3|TRBV5-1
CASKGGQRTDTQYF
TGCGCCAGCAAGGGAGGCCAACGCACAGATACGCAGTATTTT
>.|TRBJ1-3|TRBV4-1
CASSQGVSRTTGNTIYF
TGCGCCAGCAGCCAAGGCGTGTCTCGGACAACTGGAAACACCATATATTTT
>.|TRBJ1-1|TRBV27
CASSLSSGLNTEAFF
TGTGCCAGCAGTTTATCGTCAGGGTTGAACACTGAAGCTTTCTTT
>TRBD1|TRBJ1-4|TRBV7-9
CASSPRTGVRGDEKLFF
TGTGCCAGCAGCCCGCGGACAGGGGTTCGGGGGGATGAAAAACTGTTTTTT
>.|TRBJ2-1|TRBV9
CASSVDERTSTQFF
TGTGCCAGCAGCGTAGACGAGCGGACCTCCACACAGTTCTTC
>.|TRBJ2-5|TRBV7-2
CASSLSVGSGETQYF
TGTGCCAGCAGCTTATCCGTCGGGTCCGGAGAGACCCAGTACTTC
>TRBD1|TRBJ2-2|TRBV11-3
CASSPGQGHFSAGELFF
TGTGCCAGCAGTCCGGGACAGGGGCATTTTTCCGCCGGGGAGCTGTTTTTT
>.|TRBJ2-1|TRBV23-1
CASSLRVPGHYNEQFF
TGCGCCAGCAGTCTTCGGGTTCCAGGGCACTACAATGAGCAGTTCTTC
>.|TRBJ1-1|TRBV20-1
CSAKDRYEAFF
TGCAGTGCTAAGGACAGATATGAAGCTTTCTTT
>.|TRBJ1-4|TRBV7-9
CASSLGRSPANEKLFF
TGTGCCAGCAGCCTCGGGAGGAGTCCGGCTAATGAAAAACTGTTTTTT
>.|TRBJ2-5|TRBV19
CASSIGEVGETQYF
TGTGCCAGTAGTATTGGAGAGGTGGGAGAGACCCAGTACTTC
>.|TRBJ1-2|TRBV7-9
CASSIGGLGYGYTF
TGTGCCAGCAGTATCGGGGGGCTTGGGTATGGCTACACCTTC
>.|TRBJ2-7|TRBV6-5
CASRGGWFPEQYF
TGTGCCAGCAGGGGGGGATGGTTCCCCGAGCAGTACTTC
>.|TRBJ1-2|TRBV6-5
CASSYGAGKGYGYTF
TGTGCCAGCAGTTACGGGGCGGGAAAAGGCTATGGCTACACCTTC
>.|TRBJ2-3|TRBV7-3
CASSFRLASTDTQYF
TGTGCCAGCAGCTTCAGGCTAGCCAGCACAGATACGCAGTATTTT
>.|TRBJ1-1|TRBV7-8
CASSLGANTEAFF
TGTGCCAGCAGCTTAGGGGCGAACACTGAAGCTTTCTTT
>.|TRBJ1-2|TRBV6-5
CASTPGETSRYTF
TGTGCCAGCACCCCTGGGGAGACATCTCGCTACACCTTC
>.|TRBJ1-5|TRBV20-1
CSASQGTWGPQHF
TGCAGTGCTAGTCAGGGTACGTGGGGGCCCCAGCATTTT
>TRBD1|TRBJ2-5|TRBV11-2
CASTFTPTGMGETQYF
TGTGCCAGCACCTTTACCCCGACAGGGATGGGAGAGACCCAGTACTTC